This TCR beta chain was identified during a study of early T cells in non-severe SARS-CoV-2 infection. Study results and caveats: Private and CD4 specificities were missed by VDJdb matching, skewed to anti-spike CD8.

Germline V gives CDR1 SGHKS, CDR2 YYEKEE (reference sequence). Deletions cut 6 bases from V and 0 bases from J, with 16 bases between. This CDR3 contains 15 residues. TCRdb re-analysed the 5' RACE reads in MiXCR, keeping a single row per CDR3 protein. The sample lists 54,000 or so distinct CDR3 sequences, around 6% occurring once. This clonotype was counted ten times or more. Its antigen is currently unknown. This clonotype originated in an adult who was a healthcare worker with PCR-confirmed SARS-CoV-2 infection or an uninfected control (not recorded which). The sample taken for sequencing was whole blood. V gene TRBV5-5 combines with J gene TRBJ2-7; the D is unclear. The CDR3 nucleotides are TGTGCCAGCACGACTGACCTGGGGATCTCCTACGAGCAGTACTTC. It is translated as CASTTDLGISYEQYF.